The 4 T cell receptor beta chains in this list originate from one sample, sequenced in a study of blood T cell repertoires in COVID-19. The table came from immunoSEQ multiplex PCR; TCRdb's copy has only in-frame clones and leaves some out. The sample holds about 280,000 clones; 88% are singletons and the top ten take approximately 8.8%. Sequencing was performed on peripheral blood. These receptors all stem from a man aged 18 to 30 with active or convalescent COVID-19.

The chain carries TRBV2 and TRBJ2-3; TRBD2 matches at 15 bases. Germline CDR1 SNHLY, CDR2 FYNNEI. This CDR3 has 15 residues. V shed 4 bases, J shed 7 bases, and the junction held 3 bases outside the gene matches. The CDR3 sequence: CASSGGLAGGYTQYF. CDR3 bases: TGTGCCAGCAGTGGTGGACTAGCGGGGGGGTATACGCAGTATTTT. The entire variable domain, with the rest obtained from reference TRBV2 and TRBJ2-3, is as follows: EPEVTQTPSHQVTQMGQEVILRCVPISNHLYFYWYRQILGQKVEFLVSFYNNEISEKSEIFDDQFSVERPDGSNFTLKIRSTKLEDSAMYFCASSGGLAGGYTQYFGPGTRLTVL.

The V and J genes are TRBV6-6 and TRBJ1-2; TRBD1 matches at 7 bases. There are 14 residues in the CDR3. The germline V gene encodes CDR1 MNHNY and CDR2 SVGAGI (reference sequence). With 8 bases clipped from V and 6 bases from J, the junction kept 12 bases outside the gene matches. The CDR3 DNA reads as TGTGCCAGCCATATCCCGGTACAGGGGAATGGCTACACCTTC. Translation gives CASHIPVQGNGYTF.

This clone was seen only once. This chain joins TRBV6-5 and TRBJ1-1; the D is unclear. The CDR3 runs 14 residues. V was pared by 8 bases and J by 0 bases, with 13 bases between. CDR1 MNHEY and CDR2 SVGAGI come from the germline V gene. The CDR3 coding sequence is TGTGCCAGCCACCCGCGAGGCCTGAACACTGAAGCTTTCTTT. Protein product: CASHPRGLNTEAFF.

The chain joins TRBV13 to TRBJ2-5; 11 nucleotides agree with TRBD1. From germline, CDR1 is PRHDT and CDR2 FYEKMQ (reference sequence). This CDR3 spans 16 amino acids. With V trimmed by 6 bases and J by 3 bases, 9 bases remained unmatched. CDR3 region: CASSSGQGAVEETQYF. The CDR3 DNA reads as TGTGCCAGCAGTTCCGGACAGGGGGCCGTCGAAGAGACCCAGTACTTC.